This T cell receptor (beta chain) is from a study of CD8 T cells in Susac syndrome. Random hexamers were used to reverse transcribe an amount of roughly 0.45 to 1 ug RNA. Amplification of TCR beta CDR3 spanned 54 Vbeta and 13 Jbeta via immunoSEQ multiplex PCR. TCRdb processed the immunoSEQ multiplex PCR reads anew with MiXCR; each CDR3 protein has one entry. The sample includes around 130,000 distinct CDR3 sequences, 94% seen only once; the top ten take more than 0.095%. The CDR3 has 14 amino acids. Germline CDR1 is DFQATT and CDR2 is SNEGSKA (reference sequence). Trimming took off 5 bases at V and 4 bases at J, with 18 bases between the two ends. The authors negatively isolated CD8+ and CD4+ T cells and FACS-enriched TEMRA cells.

This TCR was sampled from a human donor in good health. The sample comprised CD4+ T cells from PBMCs. J is TRBJ2-7 and V is TRBV20-1; D is uncertain. The CDR3 is CSAGPVGSWYEQYF. The CDR3 nucleotides read TGCAGTGCTGGCCCCGTGGGTAGTTGGTACGAGCAGTACTTC.